The text below deals with one T cell receptor beta chain. Generated by immunoSEQ multiplex PCR, the TCRdb table keeps only in-frame clones and is missing some. The repertoire has tens of thousands of clones, approximately 90% of them found once; the top ten carry under 0.4%. The data were obtained in a study of OX40 agonist ivuxolimab in advanced cancers. Deletions cut 1 base from V and 5 bases from J, with 11 bases between. Germline CDR1 and CDR2: LNHDA and SQIVND (reference sequence). The CDR3 runs 15 residues. The TCR sequence derives from an adult with an advanced solid tumor such as melanoma, head and neck, liver or kidney cancer. The specimen was CD4+ or CD8+ T cells sorted from blood, collected in a trial of the OX40 agonist ivuxolimab. This chain links TRBV19 with TRBJ1-4; D is perhaps TRBD1 (6 bases). CDR3 DNA: TGTGCCAGTAGTATAGGGCGGACAGAGAATGAAAAACTGTTTTTT. It codes for CASSIGRTENEKLFF.